Given below is one TCR beta chain in context. No antigen is known for it. The entry originates in a study of cytomegalovirus exposure and HLA in healthy donors. The CDR3 is 15 amino acids. Germline CDR1 is WNHNN and CDR2 is SYGVQD (reference sequence). The trim removed 3 bases at V and 6 bases at J, leaving 6 bases unmatched. 13 Jbeta primers and 60 Vbeta primers were used for the PCR. The method was immunoSEQ multiplex PCR; TCRdb's version includes in-frame clones alone and lacks a portion of them. The table includes 100,000 to 150,000 clones, over 60% detected once. The study, taken as a whole, reports: Available immune exposure information covered CMV serostatus only. In an earlier analysis, about 87% or about 30%: the productive usage of most TCR beta V segments. Later genetic work tied a missense DCLRE1C variant to beta-chain V and J trimming.

The chain is built from TRBV10-1 and TRBJ1-1, with 11 positions matching TRBD1. The sample was PBMCs. The sequence was obtained from a man under 40 in good health and CMV-seronegative. Written as DNA, the CDR3 is TGCGCCAGCAGTGATACGGGACAGGGGGTATCTGAAGCTTTCTTT. This translates into CASSDTGQGVSEAFF.